The T cell receptor (beta chain) under discussion was sequenced for a study of blood T cell repertoires in COVID-19. At the level of the study: Donors in the United States, Italy and Spain gave samples during acute or convalescent COVID-19.

This CDR3 has 15 amino acids. The germline gives CDR1 KGHSH, CDR2 LQKENI. In the case of this clone: A read error may produce the germline difference seen at one junction end.

Per the original methods: Amplified reference gene primers provided the basis for estimating nucleated cell counts. Sequencing used immunoSEQ multiplex PCR; TCRdb keeps in-frame clones, though not all of them. The V and J calls and clone size come from that table; D and trimming were worked out from the DNA. There are a few hundred thousand clones in the sample; around 88% occur only once, and around 12% lies in the top ten. The rearrangement uses TRBV18 and TRBJ2-7; D may be TRBD2 (7 bases). The sequence was collected from an elderly man with acute or convalescent COVID-19. The sample comprised peripheral blood. This CDR3 is CASSPSILRGGPADF. CDR3 sequence (DNA): TGTGCCAGCTCACCCTCCATCCTTAGGGGGGGGCCGGCTGACTTC.